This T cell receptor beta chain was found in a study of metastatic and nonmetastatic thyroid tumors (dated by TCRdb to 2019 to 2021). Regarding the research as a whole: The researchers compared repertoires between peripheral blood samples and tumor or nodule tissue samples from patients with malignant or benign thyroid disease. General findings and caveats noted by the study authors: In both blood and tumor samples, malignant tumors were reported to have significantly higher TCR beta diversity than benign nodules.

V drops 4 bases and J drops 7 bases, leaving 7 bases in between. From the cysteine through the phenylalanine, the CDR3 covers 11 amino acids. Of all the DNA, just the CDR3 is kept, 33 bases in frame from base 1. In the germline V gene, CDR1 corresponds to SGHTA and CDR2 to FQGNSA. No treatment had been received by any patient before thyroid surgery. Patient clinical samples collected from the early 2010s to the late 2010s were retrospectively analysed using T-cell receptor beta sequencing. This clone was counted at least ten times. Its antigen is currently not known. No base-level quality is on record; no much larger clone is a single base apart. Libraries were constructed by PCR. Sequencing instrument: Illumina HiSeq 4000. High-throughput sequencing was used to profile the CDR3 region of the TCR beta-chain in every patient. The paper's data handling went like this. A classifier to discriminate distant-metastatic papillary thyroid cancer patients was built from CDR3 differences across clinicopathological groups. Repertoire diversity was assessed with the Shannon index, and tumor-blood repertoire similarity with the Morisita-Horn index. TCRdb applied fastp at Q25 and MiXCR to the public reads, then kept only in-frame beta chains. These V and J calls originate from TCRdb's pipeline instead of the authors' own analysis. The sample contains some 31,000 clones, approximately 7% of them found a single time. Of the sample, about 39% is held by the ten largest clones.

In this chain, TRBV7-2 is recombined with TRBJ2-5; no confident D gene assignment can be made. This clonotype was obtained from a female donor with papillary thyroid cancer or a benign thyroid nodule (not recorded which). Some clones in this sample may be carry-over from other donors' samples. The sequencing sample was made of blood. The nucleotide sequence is TGTGCCAGCAGCTCGATGGGGACCCAGTACTTC. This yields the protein CASSSMGTQYF.